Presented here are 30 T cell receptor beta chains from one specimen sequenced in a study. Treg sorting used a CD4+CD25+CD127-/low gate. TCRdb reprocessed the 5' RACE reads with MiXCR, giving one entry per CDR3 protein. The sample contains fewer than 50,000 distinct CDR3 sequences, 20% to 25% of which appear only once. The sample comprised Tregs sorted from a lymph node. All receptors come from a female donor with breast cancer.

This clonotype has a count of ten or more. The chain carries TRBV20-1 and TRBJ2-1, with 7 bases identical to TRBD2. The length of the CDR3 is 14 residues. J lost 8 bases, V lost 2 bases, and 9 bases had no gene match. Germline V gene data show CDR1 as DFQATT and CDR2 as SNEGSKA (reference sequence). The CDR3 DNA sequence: TGCAGTGCTAGATGGTCTAGCGGAAGGGATGAGCAGTTCTTC. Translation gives CSARWSSGRDEQFF.

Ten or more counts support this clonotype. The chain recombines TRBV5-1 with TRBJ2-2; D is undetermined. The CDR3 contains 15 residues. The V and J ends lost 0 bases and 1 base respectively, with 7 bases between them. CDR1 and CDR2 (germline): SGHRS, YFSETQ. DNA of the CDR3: TGCGCCAGCAGCTTGGTTGCCGAGAACACCGGGGAGCTGTTTTTT. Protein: CASSLVAENTGELFF.

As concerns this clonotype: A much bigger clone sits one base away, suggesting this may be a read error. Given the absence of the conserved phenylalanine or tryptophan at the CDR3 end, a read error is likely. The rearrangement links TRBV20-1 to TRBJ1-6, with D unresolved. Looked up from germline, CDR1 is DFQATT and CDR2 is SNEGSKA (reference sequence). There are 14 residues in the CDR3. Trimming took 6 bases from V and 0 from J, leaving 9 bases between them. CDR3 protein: CSASRTSYNSPLHC. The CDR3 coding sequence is TGCAGTGCCTCGCGGACCTCCTATAATTCACCCCTCCACTGT.

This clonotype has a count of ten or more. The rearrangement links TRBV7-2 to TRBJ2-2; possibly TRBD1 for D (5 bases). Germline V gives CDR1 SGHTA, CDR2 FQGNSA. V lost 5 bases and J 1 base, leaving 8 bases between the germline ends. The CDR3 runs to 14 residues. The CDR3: CASSQDRNTGELFF. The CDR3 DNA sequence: TGTGCCAGCAGCCAAGACAGGAACACCGGGGAGCTGTTTTTT. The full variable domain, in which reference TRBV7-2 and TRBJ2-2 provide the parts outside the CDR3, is GAGVSQSPSNKVTEKGKDVELRCDPISGHTALYWYRQSLGQGLEFLIYFQGNSAPDKSGLPSDRFSAERTGGSVSTLTIQRTQQEDSAVYLCASSQDRNTGELFFGEGSRLTVL.

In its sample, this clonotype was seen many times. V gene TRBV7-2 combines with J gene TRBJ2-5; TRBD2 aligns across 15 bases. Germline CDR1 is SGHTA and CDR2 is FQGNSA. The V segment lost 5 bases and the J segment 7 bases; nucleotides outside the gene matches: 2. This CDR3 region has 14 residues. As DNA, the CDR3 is TGTGCCAGCAGCGGGGGACTAGCGGGGGGGACCCAGTACTTC. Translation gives CASSGGLAGGTQYF.

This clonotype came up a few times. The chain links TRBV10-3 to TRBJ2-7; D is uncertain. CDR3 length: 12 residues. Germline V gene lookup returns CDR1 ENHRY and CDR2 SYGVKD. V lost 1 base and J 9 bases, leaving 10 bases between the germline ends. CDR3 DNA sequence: TGTGCCATCAGTGAGTGGCCAGACGGGCAGTACTTC. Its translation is CAISEWPDGQYF.

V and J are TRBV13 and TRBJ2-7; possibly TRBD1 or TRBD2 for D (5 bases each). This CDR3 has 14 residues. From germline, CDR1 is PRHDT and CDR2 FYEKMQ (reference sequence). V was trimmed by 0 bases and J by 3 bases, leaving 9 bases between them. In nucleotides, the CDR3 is TGTGCCAGCAGCTTAGGCCTGGGGGACTACGAGCAGTACTTC. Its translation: CASSLGLGDYEQYF.

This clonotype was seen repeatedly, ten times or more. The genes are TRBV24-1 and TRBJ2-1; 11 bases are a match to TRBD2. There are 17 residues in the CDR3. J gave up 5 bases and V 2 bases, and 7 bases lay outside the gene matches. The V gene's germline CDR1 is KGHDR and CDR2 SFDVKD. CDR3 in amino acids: CATSDSIAGGQDNEQFF. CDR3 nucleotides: TGTGCCACCAGTGATTCGATAGCGGGAGGGCAAGACAATGAGCAGTTCTTC.

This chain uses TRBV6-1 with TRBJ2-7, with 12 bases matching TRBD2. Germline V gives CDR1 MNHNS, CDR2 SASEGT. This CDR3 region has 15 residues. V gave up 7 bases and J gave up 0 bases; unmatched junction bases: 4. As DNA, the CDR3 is TGTGCCAGCAAGTCGACTAGCGGGAGCTCCTACGAGCAGTACTTC. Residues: CASKSTSGSSYEQYF.

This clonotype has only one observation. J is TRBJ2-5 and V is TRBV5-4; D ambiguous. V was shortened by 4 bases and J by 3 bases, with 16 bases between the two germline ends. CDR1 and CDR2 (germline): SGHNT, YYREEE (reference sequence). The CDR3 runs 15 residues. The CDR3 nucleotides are TGTGCCAGCAGCATTGGTTTGGGTAGTGAAGAGACCCAGTACTTC. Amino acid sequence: CASSIGLGSEETQYF.

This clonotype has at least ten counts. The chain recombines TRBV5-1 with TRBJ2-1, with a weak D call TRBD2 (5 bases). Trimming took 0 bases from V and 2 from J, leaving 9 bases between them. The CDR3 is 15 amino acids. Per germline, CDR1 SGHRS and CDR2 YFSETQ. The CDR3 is CASSLEGLAYNEQFF. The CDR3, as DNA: TGCGCCAGCAGCTTGGAAGGACTCGCCTACAATGAGCAGTTCTTC.

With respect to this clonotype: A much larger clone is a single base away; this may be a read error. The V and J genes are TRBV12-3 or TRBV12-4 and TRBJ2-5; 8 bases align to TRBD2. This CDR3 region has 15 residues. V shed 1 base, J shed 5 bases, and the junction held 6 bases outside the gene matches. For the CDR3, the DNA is TGTGCCAGCAGTTTAGGGCGGGAGGCACATGAGACCCAGTACTTC. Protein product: CASSLGREAHETQYF.

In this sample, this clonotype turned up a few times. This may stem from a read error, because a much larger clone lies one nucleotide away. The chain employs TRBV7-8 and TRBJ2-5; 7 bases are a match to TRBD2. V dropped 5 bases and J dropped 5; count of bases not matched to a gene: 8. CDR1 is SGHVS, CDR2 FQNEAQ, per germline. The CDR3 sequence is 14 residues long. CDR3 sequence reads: CASSRGLGVETQYF. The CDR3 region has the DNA TGTGCCAGCAGCCGCGGACTAGGGGTGGAGACCCAGTACTTC.

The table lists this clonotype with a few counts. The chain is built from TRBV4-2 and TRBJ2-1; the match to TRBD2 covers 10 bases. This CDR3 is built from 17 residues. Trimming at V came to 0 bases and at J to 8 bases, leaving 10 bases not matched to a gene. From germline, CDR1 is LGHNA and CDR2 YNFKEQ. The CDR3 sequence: CASSQDQASGRVDEQFF. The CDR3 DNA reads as TGTGCCAGCAGCCAAGATCAGGCTAGCGGGAGAGTAGATGAGCAGTTCTTC.

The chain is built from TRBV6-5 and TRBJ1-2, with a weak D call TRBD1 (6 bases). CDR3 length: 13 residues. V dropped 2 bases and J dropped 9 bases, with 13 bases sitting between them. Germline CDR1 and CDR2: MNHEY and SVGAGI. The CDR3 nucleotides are TGTGCCAGCAGTTACCTCAGGGGTGGTAGCTACACCTTC. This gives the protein CASSYLRGGSYTF.

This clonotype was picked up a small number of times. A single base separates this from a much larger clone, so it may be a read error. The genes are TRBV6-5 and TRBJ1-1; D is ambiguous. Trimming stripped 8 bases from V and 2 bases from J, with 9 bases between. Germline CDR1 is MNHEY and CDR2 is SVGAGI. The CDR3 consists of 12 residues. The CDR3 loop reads CASGEGNTEAFF. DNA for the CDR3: TGTGCCAGCGGTGAGGGTAACACTGAAGCTTTCTTT.

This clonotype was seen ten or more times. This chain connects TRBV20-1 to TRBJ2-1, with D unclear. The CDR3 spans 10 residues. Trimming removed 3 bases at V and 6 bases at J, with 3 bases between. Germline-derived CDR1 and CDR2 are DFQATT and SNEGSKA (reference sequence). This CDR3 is CSARVNEQFF. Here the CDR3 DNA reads TGCAGTGCTAGGGTCAATGAGCAGTTCTTC.

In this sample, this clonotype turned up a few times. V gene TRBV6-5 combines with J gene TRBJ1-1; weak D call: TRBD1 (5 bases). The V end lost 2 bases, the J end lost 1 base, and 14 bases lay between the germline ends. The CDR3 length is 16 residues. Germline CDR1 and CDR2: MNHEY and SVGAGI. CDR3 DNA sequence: TGTGCCAGCAGTTACAGTGGGGGGGGACCGAACACTGAAGCTTTCTTT. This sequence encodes CASSYSGGGPNTEAFF.

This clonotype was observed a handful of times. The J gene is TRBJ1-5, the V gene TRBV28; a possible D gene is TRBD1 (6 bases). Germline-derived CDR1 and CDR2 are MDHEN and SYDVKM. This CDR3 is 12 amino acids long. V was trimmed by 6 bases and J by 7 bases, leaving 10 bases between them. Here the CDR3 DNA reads TGTGCCAGCAGGTCAGGGGACCAGCCCCAGCATTTT. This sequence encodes CASRSGDQPQHF.

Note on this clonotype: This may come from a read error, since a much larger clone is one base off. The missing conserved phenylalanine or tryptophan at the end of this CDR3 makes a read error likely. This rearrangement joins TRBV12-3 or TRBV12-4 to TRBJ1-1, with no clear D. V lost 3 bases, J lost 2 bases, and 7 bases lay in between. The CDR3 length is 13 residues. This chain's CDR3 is CASSFYSNTEAFL. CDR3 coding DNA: TGTGCCAGCAGTTTTTATTCCAACACTGAAGCTTTCCTT.

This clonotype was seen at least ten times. In nucleotides, the CDR3 is TGCAGTGCTGCTAGCGGGAGAATAGATACGCAGTATTTT. Translating it yields CSAASGRIDTQYF. The chain links TRBV20-1 to TRBJ2-3, with 10 bases identical to TRBD2. Germline values: CDR1 DFQATT, CDR2 SNEGSKA (reference sequence). After removal of 5 bases from V and 5 bases from J, the junction contained 4 bases not matched to a gene. The CDR3 sequence is 13 residues long.

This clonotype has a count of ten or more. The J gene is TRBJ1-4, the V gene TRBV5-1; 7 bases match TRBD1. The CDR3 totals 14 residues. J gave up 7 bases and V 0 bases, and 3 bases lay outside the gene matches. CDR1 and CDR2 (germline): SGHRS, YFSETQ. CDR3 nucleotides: TGCGCCAGCAGCTTGGGTGCAGGGGGTGAAAAACTGTTTTTT. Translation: CASSLGAGGEKLFF.

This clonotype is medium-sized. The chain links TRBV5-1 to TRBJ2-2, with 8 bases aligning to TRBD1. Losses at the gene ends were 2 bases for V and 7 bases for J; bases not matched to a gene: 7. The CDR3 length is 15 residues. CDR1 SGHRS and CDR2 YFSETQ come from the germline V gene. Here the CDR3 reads CASSFSGQGIGELFF. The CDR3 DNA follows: TGCGCCAGCAGCTTCTCCGGACAGGGCATCGGGGAGCTGTTTTTT.

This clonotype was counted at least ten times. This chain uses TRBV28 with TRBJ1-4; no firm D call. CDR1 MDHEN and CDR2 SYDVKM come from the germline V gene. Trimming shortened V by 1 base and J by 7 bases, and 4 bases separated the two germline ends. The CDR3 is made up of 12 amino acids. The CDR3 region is CASSLFSEKLFF. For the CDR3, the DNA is TGTGCCAGCAGTTTATTTAGTGAAAAACTGTTTTTT.

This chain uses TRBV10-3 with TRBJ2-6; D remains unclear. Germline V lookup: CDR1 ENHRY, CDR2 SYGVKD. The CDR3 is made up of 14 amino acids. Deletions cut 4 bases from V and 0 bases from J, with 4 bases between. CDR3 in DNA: TGTGCCATCAGTGCCAACTCTGGGGCCAACGTCCTGACTTTC. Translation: CAISANSGANVLTF.

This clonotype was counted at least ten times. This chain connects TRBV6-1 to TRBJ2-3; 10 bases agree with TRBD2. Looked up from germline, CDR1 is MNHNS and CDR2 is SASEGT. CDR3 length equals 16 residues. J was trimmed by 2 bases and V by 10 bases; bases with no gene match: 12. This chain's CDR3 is CAILRLTSGVTDTQYF. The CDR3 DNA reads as TGTGCCATCCTACGATTAACTAGCGGGGTCACAGATACGCAGTATTTT.

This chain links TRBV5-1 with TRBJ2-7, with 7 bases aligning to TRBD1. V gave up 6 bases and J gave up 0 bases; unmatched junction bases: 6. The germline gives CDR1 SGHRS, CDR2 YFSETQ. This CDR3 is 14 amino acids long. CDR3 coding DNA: TGCGCCAGCACCCGGGACAGTACCTCCTACGAGCAGTACTTC. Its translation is CASTRDSTSYEQYF. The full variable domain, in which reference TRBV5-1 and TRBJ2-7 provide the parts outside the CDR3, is KAGVTQTPRYLIKTRGQQVTLSCSPISGHRSVSWYQQTPGQGLQFLFEYFSETQRNKGNFPGRFSGRQFSNSRSEMNVSTLELGDSALYLCASTRDSTSYEQYFGPGTRLTVT.

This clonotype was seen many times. The CDR3 region is CASSKRTSGRAFKTQYF. In nucleotides, the CDR3 is TGTGCCAGCAGCAAGCGAACTAGCGGGAGGGCCTTTAAGACCCAGTACTTC. The rearrangement uses TRBV21-1 and TRBJ2-5; the table's D gene call, TRBD2, was not cross checked with the DNA. TRBV21-1 is listed as a pseudogene. The CDR3 has 17 residues.

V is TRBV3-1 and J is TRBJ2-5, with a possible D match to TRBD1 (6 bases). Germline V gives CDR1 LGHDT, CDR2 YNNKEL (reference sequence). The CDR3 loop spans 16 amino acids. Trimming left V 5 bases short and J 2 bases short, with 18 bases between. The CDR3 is CASSSLGWTDQETQYF. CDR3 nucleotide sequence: TGTGCCAGCAGCTCTCTCGGCTGGACAGATCAAGAGACCCAGTACTTC.

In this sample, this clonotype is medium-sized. The CDR3 nucleotides are TGTGCCAGCAGTTACTCGACGGGGGGGCTTAATTCACCCCTCCACTTT. It is translated as CASSYSTGGLNSPLHF. The chain has TRBV6-5 and TRBJ1-6, with a possible D match to TRBD1 (6 bases). Germline CDR1 reads MNHEY; CDR2 reads SVGAGI. V was trimmed by 0 bases and J by 6 bases, leaving 12 bases between them. The CDR3 covers 16 residues.